The clone carrying this TCR beta chain was recorded only once. Germline lookup yields CDR1 MDHEN and CDR2 SYDVKM. Trimming removed 2 bases from V and 6 bases from J, with 14 bases in between. This CDR3 contains 16 residues. This sample was included in a study of blood T cell repertoires in COVID-19. Study-wide context: Spain, Italy and the United States supplied samples that represented acute and convalescent COVID-19. T cells, B-cell-depleted T cells, or PBMCs supplied cDNA or gDNA.

In the study's own analysis: Reference gene primers were amplified, and this amplification served to estimate nucleated cell counts. Profiled with immunoSEQ multiplex PCR; TCRdb holds only in-frame clones, not every one. The V and J calls and clone size are taken from that table; D and trimming were inferred from the DNA. Of several thousand clones in the sample, 90% were seen once. What was sequenced was peripheral blood. The TCR comes from a man in his sixties with acute or convalescent COVID-19. The chain has TRBV28 and TRBJ1-6; no definite D call. CDR3 region: CASSLKLGVANSPLHF. The CDR3 nucleotides are TGTGCCAGCAGTTTAAAGCTCGGGGTGGCTAATTCACCCCTCCACTTT.